Described below is a single TCR beta chain sequence and its context. Sequencing was performed with immunoSEQ multiplex PCR; in TCRdb, only in-frame clones are kept and a portion is missing. The data show 35,000 to 40,000 clones, 90% seen once. These data come from a study of T cell changes during pregnancy in multiple sclerosis. The J segment lost 4 bases and the V segment lost 7 bases, leaving 6 bases of the junction unmatched. The CDR3 totals 14 residues. Germline values: CDR1 MNHEY, CDR2 SMNVEV (reference sequence). This TCR was recovered from a female donor in good health, enrolled as a control in a pregnancy study. The sequenced sample was peripheral blood, obtained in the third trimester of pregnancy. V usage is TRBV27 and J usage is TRBJ1-4, with TRBD1 matching over 7 bases. The CDR3 DNA sequence: TGTGCCAGCATGGAGACAGGGCGTAATGAAAAACTGTTTTTT. The encoded protein is CASMETGRNEKLFF.